The present entry profiles one TCR beta chain with its context. This specimen comes from a study of shared clonotypes between healthy human individuals. Sequenced by immunoSEQ multiplex PCR; TCRdb stores in-frame clones only, minus some. The sample has about 2,100,000 clones; 85% to 95% are singletons. Selected positively for CCR7 and CD45RO-negative, naive CD8 cells excluded terminally differentiated effector memory CD45RA+ cells. Donors comprised only Caucasian adults living in Nashville, Tennessee. This TCR was recovered from a man between 18 and 35 years old in good health. Some clones in this sample may be carry-over from other donors' samples. Input material: naive CD8+ T cells from PBMCs.

CDR3 coding DNA: TGCGCCAGCATGGGGACTAGCGGGCCTTCCTACGAGCAGTACTTC. It translates to CASMGTSGPSYEQYF. The chain couples TRBV10-2 to TRBJ2-7, with TRBD2 matching over 12 bases. There are 15 residues in the CDR3. The J segment lost 1 base and the V segment lost 7 bases, leaving 5 bases of the junction unmatched. The germline V gene encodes CDR1 WSHSY and CDR2 SAAADI.